This T cell receptor beta chain is drawn from a study of blood T cell repertoires in COVID-19 (dated by TCRdb to the early 2020s). Background for the entire study: The collaborator samples originated in the United States, Italy and Spain and spanned the acute and convalescent phases of COVID-19. The material from the prospective study consisted of cDNA or gDNA derived from T cells, B-cell-depleted T cells, or PBMCs. Subjects who had been exposed to COVID-19, were actively infected with it, or had recovered from it provided the deeply sampled blood TCRbeta repertoires that made up the dataset. The repertoires were made available in a free public database intended to serve as a resource for research on the immune response to SARS-CoV-2. The samples were drawn from the first 160 participants of the ongoing ImmuneRACE study and from 1,254 subjects provided by 6 global collaborators. The sample metadata nearly always contained a de-identified subject ID, COVID-19 status, age in years and sex. Where available, HLA class I and class II types were taken from metadata supplied by the sample provider and were not determined by assay-based typing. Beyond this particular receptor, the publication reports: The amount of clinical and demographic metadata varied by source and participant and was provided uncurated.

The immunoSEQ Assay, a bias-controlled multiplex PCR, was used to amplify TCRbeta CDR3 regions from genomic DNA. Processing in the source paper ran as follows. The number of nucleated cells in each sample was estimated by amplification of reference gene primers within the assay. To quantify the absolute abundance of each unique TCRbeta CDR3 rearrangement, sequence reads were collapsed and filtered. Productive Simpson clonality was computed per sample as the square root of Simpson's diversity index over productive rearrangements. The clones in this table, taken by TCRdb from immuneACCESS, are in-frame only. Not every clone is retained; where verified, under half of the shortfall comes from an unresolved V gene, and the cause of the rest is unknown. Clone size and the V and J calls come from that table; the DNA yielded D and trimming. The sample table shows 300,000 to 350,000 clones, and roughly 90% are seen once. The top ten clones comprise 2.9% of the sample.

Concerning this clone: Its antigen is not yet known. The input lacks base qualities; no much larger clone sits a single base away.

Unmatched junction bases come to 14, with V trimmed by 8 bases and J by 4 bases. The germline V gene supplies CDR1 SNHLY and CDR2 FYNNEI. The CDR3 goes from the cysteine to the phenylalanine over 17 residues. The kept DNA is CDR3 alone, 51 bases in frame from the first base. In Seattle, one collaborating source enrolled patients while the infection was active and tracked those patients longitudinally over the course of disease. The collaborating institutions used their own protocols to collect whole blood in K2EDTA tubes. For TCRbeta analysis, collaborators shipped samples in one of three forms: frozen whole blood, isolated PBMCs, or DNA extracted from either of those sample types.

In this chain, TRBV2 is recombined with TRBJ2-1; TRBD2 agrees with 10 junctional bases. Sequences were obtained from peripheral blood. The clonotype originates from a woman in her twenties or thirties with COVID-19, enrolled during active disease. For the CDR3, the sequence is CASSKGLAGVSYNEQFF. The DNA reads as follows: TGTGCCAGCTCGAAGGGGCTAGCGGGAGTGTCGTACAATGAGCAGTTCTTC.